What follows are 23 T cell receptor beta chains derived from one specimen sequenced in a study of control samples from healthy donors and cancer patients. The protocol was immunoSEQ multiplex PCR, while the TCRdb copy is restricted to in-frame clones and leaves out a portion. The table lists roughly 100,000 clones, about 90% of them singletons. The sequenced material came from blood. The receptor set was obtained from a woman between 18 and 29 years old in good health.

This chain uses TRBV21-1 with TRBJ2-5; the DNA was not used to check the table's D call, TRBD2. TRBV21-1 is noted as a pseudogene. The CDR3 has 17 amino acids. The CDR3 sequence is CASTKGALEGSQETQYF. The CDR3 nucleotides read TGTGCCAGCACCAAGGGTGCACTAGAGGGATCCCAAGAGACCCAGTACTTC.

J is TRBJ2-5 and V is TRBV30, with D unresolved. Trimming left V 3 bases short and J 0 bases short, with 17 bases between. This CDR3 is built from 16 residues. The germline gives CDR1 GTSNPN, CDR2 SVGIG (reference sequence). CDR3 coding DNA: TGTGCCTGGAGCCACTGGCGGCTTCCATACCAAGAGACCCAGTACTTC. It yields the protein CAWSHWRLPYQETQYF.

The chain couples TRBV6-2 or TRBV6-3 to TRBJ2-7; 9 bases agree with TRBD1. V shed 0 bases, J shed 2 bases, and the junction held 5 bases outside the gene matches. Germline-derived CDR1 and CDR2 are MNHEY and SVGEGT. The CDR3 is 16 amino acids. The CDR3 nucleotides read TGTGCCAGCAGTTACTCTCTCGGGACAGGGACCTACGAGCAGTACTTC. This encodes CASSYSLGTGTYEQYF.

The chain combines TRBV12-3 or TRBV12-4 with TRBJ1-1; TRBD1 matches at 9 bases. CDR3 size: 11 residues. With 5 bases clipped from V and 12 bases from J, the junction kept 4 bases outside the gene matches. The CDR3 protein is CASSAGTGPFF. The CDR3, as DNA: TGTGCCAGCAGTGCCGGGACAGGGCCTTTCTTT.

This rearrangement joins TRBV3-1 (or the pseudogene TRBV3-2) to TRBJ2-7; D is unresolved. The V gene's germline CDR1 is LGHDT and CDR2 YNNKEL (reference sequence). V lost 1 base and J 5 bases, leaving 6 bases between the germline ends. The CDR3 consists of 12 residues. As DNA, the CDR3 is TGTGCCAGCAGCCAAGTGACGAACGAGCAGTACTTC. Protein sequence: CASSQVTNEQYF.

The chain joins TRBV30 to TRBJ1-5; D may be TRBD1 (5 bases). Germline CDR1 is GTSNPN and CDR2 is SVGIG (reference sequence). This CDR3 contains 14 residues. Trimming left V 2 bases short and J 6 bases short, with 14 bases between. The CDR3 DNA follows: TGTGCCTGGAGTTTGAACACCGGGGGTCAGCCCCAGCATTTT. Amino acid sequence: CAWSLNTGGQPQHF.

CDR3 in amino acids: CASSLLGEKLFF. The CDR3, as DNA: TGTGCCAGCAGCTTATTGGGGGAAAAACTGTTTTTT. This chain uses TRBV7-2 with TRBJ1-4; D gene ambiguous. The CDR3 runs 12 residues. CDR1 is SGHTA, CDR2 FQGNSA, per germline. V lost 2 bases and J lost 8, with 6 bases in between.

The genes are TRBV5-8 and TRBJ1-2; unclear D gene. The germline V and J ends were trimmed by 1 base and 4 bases, with 8 bases remaining between them. The CDR3 is 13 residues long. Germline values: CDR1 SGHTS, CDR2 YDEGEE. CDR3 sequence: CASSLSRTYGYTF. The CDR3 region has the DNA TGTGCCAGCAGCTTGTCCCGTACCTATGGCTACACCTTC.

The CDR3 sequence is CASSIGVAGVSYNEQFF. The CDR3, as DNA: TGTGCCAGTAGTATAGGCGTAGCGGGAGTCTCCTACAATGAGCAGTTCTTC. The chain combines TRBV19 with TRBJ2-1; 9 bases fit TRBD2. CDR1 LNHDA and CDR2 SQIVND come from the germline V gene (reference sequence). The CDR3 is 17 residues long. The V gene end was trimmed by 1 base and the J gene end by 0 bases; junction bases not matched to a gene: 4.

The J gene is TRBJ1-6, the V gene TRBV4-2; no definite D call. V was cut by 1 base and J by 9 bases, with 13 bases left in between. This CDR3 region has 15 residues. CDR1 and CDR2 from the germline V gene are LGHNA and YNFKEQ. CDR3: CASSQGGEGSSPLHF. In nucleotides, the CDR3 is TGTGCCAGCAGCCAAGGCGGGGAAGGAAGTTCACCCCTCCACTTT.

The genes are TRBV19 and TRBJ2-7; D is unresolved. V lost 6 bases, J lost 2 bases, and 11 bases lay in between. Germline V gene data show CDR1 as LNHDA and CDR2 as SQIVND (reference sequence). The CDR3 runs 13 residues. This CDR3 reads CASSRQETYEQYF. The CDR3 nucleotides are TGTGCCAGTAGCCGCCAGGAGACCTACGAGCAGTACTTC.

The chain carries TRBV19 and TRBJ2-7; either TRBD1 or TRBD2 may supply D (5 bases each). This CDR3 contains 16 residues. CDR1 LNHDA and CDR2 SQIVND come from the germline V gene (reference sequence). V dropped 5 bases and J dropped 0 bases, with 17 bases sitting between them. The CDR3 DNA sequence: TGTGCCAGTAGTGGGACCCAGAGAACCAGCTCCTACGAGCAGTACTTC. Its translation is CASSGTQRTSSYEQYF. Full variable domain (missing parts from reference TRBV19 and TRBJ2-7): DGGITQSPKYLFRKEGQNVTLSCEQNLNHDAMYWYRQDPGQGLRLIYYSQIVNDFQKGDIAEGYSVSREKKESFPLTVTSAQKNPTAFYLCASSGTQRTSSYEQYFGPGTRLTVT.

The genes are TRBV7-8 and TRBJ2-7; 10 nucleotides align to TRBD1. Germline V lookup: CDR1 SGHVS, CDR2 FQNEAQ. This CDR3 contains 16 residues. After removal of 2 bases from V and 3 bases from J, the junction contained 7 bases not matched to a gene. The CDR3: CASSLTHGTGDYEQYF. The CDR3 nucleotides are TGTGCCAGCAGCTTAACACACGGGACAGGGGACTACGAGCAGTACTTC. Drawing the rest from reference TRBV7-8 and TRBJ2-7, the complete variable domain is GAGVSQSPRYKVAKRGQDVALRCDPISGHVSLFWYQQALGQGPEFLTYFQNEAQLDKSGLPSDRFFAERPEGSVSTLKIQRTQQEDSAVYLCASSLTHGTGDYEQYFGPGTRLTVT.

The chain recombines TRBV5-1 with TRBJ1-1; 11 nucleotides match TRBD1. V was clipped by 4 bases and J by 6 bases; unmatched bases: 5. The germline V gene encodes CDR1 SGHRS and CDR2 YFSETQ. CDR3 length: 14 residues. CDR3 in DNA: TGCGCCAGCAGCATGGGACAGGGGGAACCTGAAGCTTTCTTT. This gives the protein CASSMGQGEPEAFF.

V is TRBV13 and J is TRBJ2-7; D perhaps matches TRBD2 (5 bases). V lost 3 bases and J lost 7, with 16 bases in between. This CDR3 region has 14 residues. Germline V gives CDR1 PRHDT, CDR2 FYEKMQ (reference sequence). The chain's CDR3 is CASSFEGTGGEQYF. The CDR3 DNA is TGTGCCAGCAGCTTCGAGGGCACCGGTGGAGAGCAGTACTTC.

On this clone: The sample carries other DNA sequences with the same CDR3. The V call is TRBV4-2, the J call TRBJ2-5; 11 bases are shared with TRBD2. This CDR3 is 16 amino acids long. CDR1 is LGHNA, CDR2 YNFKEQ, per germline. The V gene end was trimmed by 1 base and the J gene end by 1 base; junction bases not matched to a gene: 2. The CDR3: CASSQGLAGGQETQYF. Written as DNA, the CDR3 is TGTGCCAGCAGCCAAGGGCTAGCGGGGGGCCAAGAGACCCAGTACTTC.

This clone was found a few times. The chain joins TRBV11-2 to TRBJ2-1; possibly TRBD2 for D (6 bases). The CDR3 loop spans 13 amino acids. Trimming stripped 0 bases from V and 9 bases from J, with 9 bases between. From germline, CDR1 is SGHAT and CDR2 FQNNGV. The CDR3 region is CASSLDDGSEQFF. CDR3 nucleotides: TGTGCCAGCAGCTTAGATGACGGGAGTGAGCAGTTCTTC.

The chain links TRBV9 to TRBJ1-3; no clear D gene. The ends were cut back, 2 bases at V and 2 bases at J, with 8 bases in the middle. There are 14 residues in the CDR3. Per the germline V gene, CDR1 is SGDLS and CDR2 is YYNGEE. In DNA, the CDR3 is TGTGCCAGCAGCGTTGTGGGGACTGGAAACACCATATATTTT. It yields the protein CASSVVGTGNTIYF.

The rearrangement uses TRBV7-2 and TRBJ2-7; 9 bases fit TRBD1. The CDR3 contains 15 residues. V shed 5 bases, J shed 2 bases, and the junction held 7 bases outside the gene matches. The germline gives CDR1 SGHTA, CDR2 FQGNSA. DNA for the CDR3: TGTGCCAGCAGCGTACGACAGGGGGGCCCCTACGAGCAGTACTTC. It encodes CASSVRQGGPYEQYF.

The chain employs TRBV6-5 and TRBJ1-4; no reliable D call. This CDR3 comprises 14 residues. CDR1 and CDR2 (germline): MNHEY, SVGAGI. Trimming took off 7 bases at V and 4 bases at J, with 13 bases between the two ends. CDR3 residues: CASNPPGDNEKLFF. The CDR3 coding sequence is TGTGCCAGCAACCCGCCGGGTGATAATGAAAAACTGTTTTTT.

The chain recombines TRBV7-8 with TRBJ2-2, with D perhaps matching TRBD2 (6 bases). The germline V and J ends were trimmed by 6 bases and 6 bases, with 14 bases remaining between them. The germline gives CDR1 SGHVS, CDR2 FQNEAQ. This CDR3 has 14 amino acids. The CDR3 here is CASSIGGRAGELFF. The CDR3 nucleotides read TGTGCCAGCAGTATCGGAGGGCGCGCCGGGGAGCTGTTTTTT.

The genes are TRBV24-1 and TRBJ2-1; 10 bases fit TRBD2. CDR1 is KGHDR and CDR2 is SFDVKD in the germline V gene. Trimming cost V 3 bases and J 8 bases; bases outside gene matches: 6. The CDR3 covers 15 residues. CDR3 coding DNA: TGTGCCACCAGTGATCCAGCGGGAGGGCCGGATGAGCAGTTCTTC. It encodes CATSDPAGGPDEQFF.

The chain recombines TRBV6-1 with TRBJ1-3; D unclear. Trimming pared 5 bases from V and 3 bases from J, leaving 11 bases between. The CDR3 totals 14 residues. Germline lookup yields CDR1 MNHNS and CDR2 SASEGT. The CDR3 DNA reads as TGTGCCAGCAGTTCCAGTGATGGTGGAAACACCATATATTTT. Its protein product is CASSSSDGGNTIYF.